This T cell receptor beta chain was recovered during a study of cytomegalovirus exposure and HLA in healthy donors. The CDR3 has 14 residues. In germline, CDR1 is SGHRS, CDR2 YFSETQ. V was trimmed by 2 bases and J by 10 bases, leaving 13 bases between them. The PCR used 60 Vbeta and 13 Jbeta primers. TCRdb keeps only in-frame clones here, not all; method: immunoSEQ multiplex PCR. The top ten hold around 2.9% of the sample, which has 200,000 to 250,000 clones, over 70% seen once. The genes are TRBV5-1 and TRBJ1-6, with D possibly matching TRBD1 (5 bases). Sequenced material: PBMCs. The origin of this receptor is a woman aged 55 to 70 in good health and CMV-seropositive. In DNA, the CDR3 is TGCGCCAGCAGCTTCGGGGGAGATGGATCACCCCTCCACTTT. Its translation: CASSFGGDGSPLHF.